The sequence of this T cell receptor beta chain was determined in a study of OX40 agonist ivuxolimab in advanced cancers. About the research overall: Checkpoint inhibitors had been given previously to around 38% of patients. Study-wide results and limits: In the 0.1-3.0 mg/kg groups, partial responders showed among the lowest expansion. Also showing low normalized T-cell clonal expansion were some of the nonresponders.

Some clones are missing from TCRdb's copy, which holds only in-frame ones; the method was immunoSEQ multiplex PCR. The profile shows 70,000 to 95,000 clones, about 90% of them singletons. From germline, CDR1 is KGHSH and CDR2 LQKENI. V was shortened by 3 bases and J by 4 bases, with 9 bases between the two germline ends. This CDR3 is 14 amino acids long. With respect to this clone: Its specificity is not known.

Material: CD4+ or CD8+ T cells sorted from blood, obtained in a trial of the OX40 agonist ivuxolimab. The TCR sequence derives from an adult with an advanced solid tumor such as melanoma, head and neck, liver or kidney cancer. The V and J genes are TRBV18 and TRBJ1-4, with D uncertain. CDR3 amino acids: CASSPARSNEKLFF. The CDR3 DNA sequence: TGTGCCAGCTCACCGGCCAGGAGTAATGAAAAACTGTTTTTT.